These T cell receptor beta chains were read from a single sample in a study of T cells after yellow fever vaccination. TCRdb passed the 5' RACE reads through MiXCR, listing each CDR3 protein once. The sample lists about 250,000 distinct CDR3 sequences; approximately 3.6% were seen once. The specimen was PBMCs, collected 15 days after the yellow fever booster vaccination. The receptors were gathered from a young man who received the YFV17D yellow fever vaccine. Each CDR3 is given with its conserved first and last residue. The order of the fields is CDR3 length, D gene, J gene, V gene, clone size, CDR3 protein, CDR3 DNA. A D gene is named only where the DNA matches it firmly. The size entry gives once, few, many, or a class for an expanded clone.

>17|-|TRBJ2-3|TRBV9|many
CASSANPASGYTDTQYF
TGTGCCAGCAGCGCCAACCCGGCCAGCGGGTACACAGATACGCAGTATTTT
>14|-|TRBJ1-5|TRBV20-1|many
CSARDPRGAQPQHF
TGCAGTGCTAGAGACCCGAGGGGGGCTCAGCCCCAGCATTTT
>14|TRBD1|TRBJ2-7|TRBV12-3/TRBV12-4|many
CASRSTGTGDEQYF
TGTGCCAGCAGGTCAACCGGGACAGGGGACGAGCAGTACTTC
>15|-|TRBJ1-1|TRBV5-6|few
CASSLAGGGDTEAFF
TGTGCCAGCAGCTTGGCCGGGGGAGGGGACACTGAAGCTTTCTTT
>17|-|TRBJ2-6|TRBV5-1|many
CASSLVGRGSGANVLTF
TGCGCCAGCAGCTTGGTTGGCAGGGGATCTGGGGCCAACGTCCTGACTTTC
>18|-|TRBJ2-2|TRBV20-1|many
CSASRVTNRISNTGELFF
TGCAGTGCTAGTCGTGTCACGAACCGAATCTCGAACACCGGGGAGCTGTTTTTT
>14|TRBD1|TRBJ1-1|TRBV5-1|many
CASSGTDRNTEAFF
TGCGCCAGCAGCGGGACAGATAGGAACACTGAAGCTTTCTTT
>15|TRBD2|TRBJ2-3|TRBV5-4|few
CASSWGLAGTDTQYF
TGTGCCAGCAGCTGGGGACTAGCGGGCACAGATACGCAGTATTTT
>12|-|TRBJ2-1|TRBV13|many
CASSRDTPEQFF
TGTGCCAGCAGCCGGGACACCCCTGAGCAGTTCTTC
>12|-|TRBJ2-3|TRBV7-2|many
CASSLVADTQYF
TGTGCCAGCAGCTTAGTGGCAGATACGCAGTATTTT
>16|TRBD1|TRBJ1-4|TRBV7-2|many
CASSYGQGGAGEKLFF
TGTGCCAGCAGCTATGGACAGGGCGGTGCCGGTGAAAAACTGTTTTTT
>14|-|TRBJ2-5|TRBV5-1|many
CASGYLHGGETQYF
TGCGCCAGCGGCTATCTTCACGGTGGAGAGACCCAGTACTTC
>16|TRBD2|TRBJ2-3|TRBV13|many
CASSLPTSGATDTQYF
TGTGCCAGCAGCTTACCCACTAGCGGTGCCACAGATACGCAGTATTTT
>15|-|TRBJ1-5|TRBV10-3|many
CAIKKDGQHNQPQHF
TGTGCCATCAAAAAGGACGGACAACATAATCAGCCCCAGCATTTT
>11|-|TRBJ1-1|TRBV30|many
CAWSVGGAAFF
TGTGCCTGGAGTGTTGGGGGGGCAGCTTTCTTT
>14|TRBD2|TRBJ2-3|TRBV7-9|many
CASSPGLEGDTQYF
TGTGCCAGCAGCCCCGGACTAGAGGGAGATACGCAGTATTTT